Here is one T cell receptor (beta chain) with its context. The data stem from a study of cytomegalovirus exposure and HLA in healthy donors. Across the whole study: The Caucasian-associated ancestry cluster held under 90% of 300 to 500 genotyped donors.

The V and J ends lost 5 bases and 9 bases respectively, with 17 bases between them. The germline V gene encodes CDR1 LNHDA and CDR2 SQIVND (reference sequence). This CDR3 has 14 residues. The PCR used 60 Vbeta and 13 Jbeta primers. Some clones are missing from TCRdb's copy, which holds only in-frame ones; the method was immunoSEQ multiplex PCR. The sample lists 120,000 to 150,000 clones; around three quarters were seen once. The chain uses TRBV19 and TRBJ2-4; D is uncertain. The sequencing sample was made of PBMCs. The TCR comes from a man in his forties in good health and CMV-seropositive. The DNA for the CDR3 is TGTGCCAGTAGTCCCCTAGGTGTGCGCGGCATTCAGTACTTC. This gives the protein CASSPLGVRGIQYF.